This T cell receptor (beta chain) is drawn from a study of shared clonotypes between healthy human individuals. General study results and limits: The generation probabilities recorded for non-shared clonotypes fell below those of clonotypes shared by all four donors. In this cohort, only blood was sampled, and tissue repertoires likely differ.

Trimming removed 6 bases at V and 7 bases at J, with 13 bases between. Germline V lookup: CDR1 LGHNA, CDR2 YNFKEQ. The CDR3 length is 13 residues. Comment on this clone: Its antigen is undetermined.

Deep-level running was used for the assay. Only in-frame clones appear in the TCRdb table, and some are missing; sequencing was by immunoSEQ multiplex PCR. The table shows hundreds of thousands of clones, with roughly 96% occurring only once. CD45RO-negative, CCR7-positively selected cells formed the naive CD8 fraction, excluding terminally differentiated effector memory CD45RA+ cells. The source is a woman aged 25 to 39 in good health. J is TRBJ2-1 and V is TRBV4-2, with a possible D match to TRBD2 (5 bases). Material for sequencing was naive CD8+ T cells sorted from blood. This CDR3 reads CASSRTLMNEQFF. The CDR3 nucleotides read TGTGCCAGCAGTCGGACTTTGATGAATGAGCAGTTCTTC.